This TCR beta chain emerged from a study of identifying expanded T cells in peripheral blood. General study points: Variance in clone template counts between two-week samples significantly increased with total template count across all healthy donors.

Concerning this clone: Its specificity is not known.

Measured with immunoSEQ multiplex PCR; TCRdb has only the in-frame clones, and not every one. The data contain roughly 92,000 clones, 88% of them singletons. Germline lookup yields CDR1 MNHEY and CDR2 SMNVEV (reference sequence). V lost 6 bases and J lost 2, with 12 bases in between. This CDR3 comprises 14 residues. During the collection period, no donor immune events like infections were recorded. Sequenced input: blood. The sequence was collected from a person between 18 and 75 years old in good health. The genes are TRBV27 and TRBJ2-3, with D possibly being TRBD2 (7 bases). The CDR3 region is CASRRGQYTDTQYF. The DNA for the CDR3 is TGTGCCAGCAGGCGGGGGCAATACACAGATACGCAGTATTTT.